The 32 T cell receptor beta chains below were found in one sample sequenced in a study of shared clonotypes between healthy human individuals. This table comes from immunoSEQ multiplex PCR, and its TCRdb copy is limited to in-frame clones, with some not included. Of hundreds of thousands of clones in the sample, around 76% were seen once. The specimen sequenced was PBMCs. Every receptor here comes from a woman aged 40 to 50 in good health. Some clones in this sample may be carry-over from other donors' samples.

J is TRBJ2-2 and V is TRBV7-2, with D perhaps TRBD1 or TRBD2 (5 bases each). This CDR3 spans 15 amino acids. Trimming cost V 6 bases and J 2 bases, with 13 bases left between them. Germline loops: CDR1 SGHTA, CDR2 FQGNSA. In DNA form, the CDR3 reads TGTGCCAGCAGTCCCGTGGGGGTCAACACCGGGGAGCTGTTTTTT. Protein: CASSPVGVNTGELFF.

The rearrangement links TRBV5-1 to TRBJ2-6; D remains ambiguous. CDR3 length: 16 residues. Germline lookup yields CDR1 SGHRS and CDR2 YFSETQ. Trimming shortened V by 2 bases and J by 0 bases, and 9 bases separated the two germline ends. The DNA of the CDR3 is TGCGCCAGCAGCTTTGGAGAGAGCTCTGGGGCCAACGTCCTGACTTTC. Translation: CASSFGESSGANVLTF.

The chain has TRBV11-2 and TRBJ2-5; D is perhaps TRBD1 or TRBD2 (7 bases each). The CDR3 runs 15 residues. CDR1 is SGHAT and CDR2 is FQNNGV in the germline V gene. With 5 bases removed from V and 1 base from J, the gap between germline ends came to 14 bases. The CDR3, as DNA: TGTGCCAGCAGCAGTCAGGGGGGGGTCCAAGAGACCCAGTACTTC. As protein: CASSSQGGVQETQYF.

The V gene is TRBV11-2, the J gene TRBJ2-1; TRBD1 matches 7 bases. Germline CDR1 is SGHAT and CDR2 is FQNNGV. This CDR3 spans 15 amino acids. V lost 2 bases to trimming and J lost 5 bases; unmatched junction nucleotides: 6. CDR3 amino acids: CASSLTGVTDNEQFF. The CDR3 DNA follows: TGTGCCAGCAGCTTAACAGGGGTAACCGACAATGAGCAGTTCTTC.

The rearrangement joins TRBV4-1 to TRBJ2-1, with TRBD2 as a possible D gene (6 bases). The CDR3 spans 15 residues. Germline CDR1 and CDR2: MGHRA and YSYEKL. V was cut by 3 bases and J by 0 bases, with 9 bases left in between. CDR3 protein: CASSQTRSSYNEQFF. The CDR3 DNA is TGCGCCAGCAGCCAGACTAGGAGCTCCTACAATGAGCAGTTCTTC.

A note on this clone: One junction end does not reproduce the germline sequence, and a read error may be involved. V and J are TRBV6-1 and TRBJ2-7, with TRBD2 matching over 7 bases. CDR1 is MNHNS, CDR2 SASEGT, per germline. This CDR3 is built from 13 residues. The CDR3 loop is CASSVSGSYEQYF. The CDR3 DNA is TGTGCCAGTAGTGTTAGCGGGTCCTACGAGCAGTACTTC.

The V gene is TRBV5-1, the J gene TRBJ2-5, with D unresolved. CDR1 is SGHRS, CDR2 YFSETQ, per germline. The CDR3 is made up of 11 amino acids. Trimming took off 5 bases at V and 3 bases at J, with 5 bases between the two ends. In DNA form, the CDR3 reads TGCGCCAGCAGAAAAGAAGAGACCCAGTACTTC. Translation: CASRKEETQYF.

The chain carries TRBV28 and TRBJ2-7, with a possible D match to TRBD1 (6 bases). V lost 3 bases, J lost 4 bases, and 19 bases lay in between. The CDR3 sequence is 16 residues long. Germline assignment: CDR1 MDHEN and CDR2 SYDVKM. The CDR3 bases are TGTGCCAGCAGTTTTTTGTACAGGGCAATAAAATACGAGCAGTACTTC. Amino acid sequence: CASSFLYRAIKYEQYF.

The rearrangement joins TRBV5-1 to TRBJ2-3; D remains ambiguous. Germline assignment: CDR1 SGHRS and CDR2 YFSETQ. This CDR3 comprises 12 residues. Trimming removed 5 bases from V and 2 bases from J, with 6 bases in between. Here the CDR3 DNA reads TGCGCCAGCAGGTCGCACACAGATACGCAGTATTTT. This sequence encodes CASRSHTDTQYF.

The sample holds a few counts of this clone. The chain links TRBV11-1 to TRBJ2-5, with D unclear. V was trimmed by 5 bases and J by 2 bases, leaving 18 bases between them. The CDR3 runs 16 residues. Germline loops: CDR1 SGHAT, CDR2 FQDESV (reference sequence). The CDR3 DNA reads TGTGCCAGCAGCGGTAATCCTCAGCTGACTCAAGAGACCCAGTACTTC. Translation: CASSGNPQLTQETQYF.

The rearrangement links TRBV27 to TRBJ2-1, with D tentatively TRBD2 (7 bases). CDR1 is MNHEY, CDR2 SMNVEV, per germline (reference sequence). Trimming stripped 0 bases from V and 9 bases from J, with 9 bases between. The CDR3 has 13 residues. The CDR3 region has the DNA TGTGCCAGCAGTTTATCGAGGGGGGGTGAGCAGTTCTTC. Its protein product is CASSLSRGGEQFF.

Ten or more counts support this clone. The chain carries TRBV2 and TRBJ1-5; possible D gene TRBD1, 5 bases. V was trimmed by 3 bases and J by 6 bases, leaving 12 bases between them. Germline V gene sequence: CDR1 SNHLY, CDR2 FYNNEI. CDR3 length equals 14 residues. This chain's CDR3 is CASSDGGDGQPQHF. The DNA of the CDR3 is TGTGCCAGCAGTGATGGCGGGGACGGTCAGCCCCAGCATTTT.

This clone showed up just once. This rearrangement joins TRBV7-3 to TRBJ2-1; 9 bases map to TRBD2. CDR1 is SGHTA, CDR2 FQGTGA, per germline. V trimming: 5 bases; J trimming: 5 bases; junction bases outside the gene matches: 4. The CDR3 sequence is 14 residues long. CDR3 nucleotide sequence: TGTGCCAGCAGCACGACTAGCGGTGACAATGAGCAGTTCTTC. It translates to CASSTTSGDNEQFF.

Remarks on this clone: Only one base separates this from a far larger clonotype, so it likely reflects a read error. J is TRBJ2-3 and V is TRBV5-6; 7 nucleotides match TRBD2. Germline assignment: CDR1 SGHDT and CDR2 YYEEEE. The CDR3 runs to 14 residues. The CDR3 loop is CASSWAGVPDTRYF. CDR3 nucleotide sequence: TGTGCCAGCAGCTGGGCGGGAGTCCCGGATACGCGGTATTTT.

The CDR3 DNA sequence: TGTGCCAGCAGCTTAGGAGAGTTTCTTAGCACAGATACGCAGTATTTT. Translated, it gives CASSLGEFLSTDTQYF. The V call is TRBV7-9, the J call TRBJ2-3; D gene ambiguous. The CDR3 is 16 residues long. The germline V and J ends were trimmed by 1 base and 0 bases, with 11 bases remaining between them. From germline, CDR1 is SEHNR and CDR2 FQNEAQ (reference sequence).

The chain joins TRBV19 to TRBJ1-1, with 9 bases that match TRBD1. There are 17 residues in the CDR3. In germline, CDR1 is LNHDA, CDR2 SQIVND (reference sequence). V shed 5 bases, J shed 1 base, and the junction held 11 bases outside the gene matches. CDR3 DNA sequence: TGTGCCAGTAGTGTGAACATACAGGGGGCCGCGAACACTGAAGCTTTCTTT. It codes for CASSVNIQGAANTEAFF.

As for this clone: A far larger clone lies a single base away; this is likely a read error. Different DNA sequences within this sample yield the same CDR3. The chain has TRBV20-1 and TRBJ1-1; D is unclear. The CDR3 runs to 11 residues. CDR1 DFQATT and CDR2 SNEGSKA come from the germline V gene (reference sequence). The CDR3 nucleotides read TGCAGTGCTAGTAAGAACACTGAAGCTCTCTTT. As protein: CSASKNTEALF.

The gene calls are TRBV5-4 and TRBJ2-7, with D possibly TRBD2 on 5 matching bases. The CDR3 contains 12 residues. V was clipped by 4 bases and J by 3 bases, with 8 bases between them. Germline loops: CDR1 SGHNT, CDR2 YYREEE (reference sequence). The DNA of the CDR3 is TGTGCCAGCAGCAAGGACTTCTACGAGCAGTACTTC. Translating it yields CASSKDFYEQYF.

For the CDR3, the DNA is TGTGCCAGCAGTTTCGGAGGTTCCTCTGGAAACACCATATATTTT. Amino acids: CASSFGGSSGNTIYF. This chain uses TRBV28 with TRBJ1-3; D gene ambiguous. CDR3 length: 15 amino acids. CDR1 MDHEN and CDR2 SYDVKM come from the germline V gene. Trimming left V 3 bases short and J 0 bases short, with 9 bases between.

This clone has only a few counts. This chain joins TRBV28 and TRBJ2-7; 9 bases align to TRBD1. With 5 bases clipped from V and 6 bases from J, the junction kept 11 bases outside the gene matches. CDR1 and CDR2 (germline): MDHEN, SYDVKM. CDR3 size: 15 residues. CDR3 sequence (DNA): TGTGCCAGCAGTCCCGGACAGGGGCCTCGGGGCGAGCAGTACTTC. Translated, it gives CASSPGQGPRGEQYF.

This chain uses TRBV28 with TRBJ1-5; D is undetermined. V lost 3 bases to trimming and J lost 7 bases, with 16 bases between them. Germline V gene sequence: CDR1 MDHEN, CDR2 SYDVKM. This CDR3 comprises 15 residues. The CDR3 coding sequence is TGTGCCAGCAGTTTTAGCAGCTTCGGAGCCCAGCCCCAGCATTTT. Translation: CASSFSSFGAQPQHF.

The chain's CDR3 is CASSYAGAGHEQYF. The CDR3 nucleotides read TGTGCCAGCAGTTACGCGGGAGCGGGGCACGAGCAGTACTTC. The V call is TRBV6-5, the J call TRBJ2-7, with 7 bases matching TRBD2. Germline CDR1 MNHEY, CDR2 SVGAGI. This CDR3 region has 14 residues. With V trimmed by 2 bases and J by 5 bases, 6 bases remained unmatched.

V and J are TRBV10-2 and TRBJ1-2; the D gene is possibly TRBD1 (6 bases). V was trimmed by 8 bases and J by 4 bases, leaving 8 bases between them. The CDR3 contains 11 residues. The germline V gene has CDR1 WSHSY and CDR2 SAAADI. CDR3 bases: TGCGCCAGCCAGGACAGCTATGGCTACACCTTC. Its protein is CASQDSYGYTF.

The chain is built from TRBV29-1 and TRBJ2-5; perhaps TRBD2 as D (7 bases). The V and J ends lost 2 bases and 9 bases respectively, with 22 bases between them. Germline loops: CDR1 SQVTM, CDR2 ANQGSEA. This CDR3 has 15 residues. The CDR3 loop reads CSVEKGWSARGPQYF. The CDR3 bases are TGCAGCGTTGAAAAGGGCTGGTCCGCGCGGGGGCCCCAGTACTTC.

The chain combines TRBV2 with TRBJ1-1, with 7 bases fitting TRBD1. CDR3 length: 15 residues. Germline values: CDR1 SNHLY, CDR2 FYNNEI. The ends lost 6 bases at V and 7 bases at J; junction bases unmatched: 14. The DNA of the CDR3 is TGTGCCAGCAGGCGACAGGGAGGGGTTAACTATGAAGCTTTCTTT. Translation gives CASRRQGGVNYEAFF.

CDR3 sequence reads: CASSRPGTGSYEQYF. The CDR3 DNA sequence: TGTGCCAGCAGTCGTCCCGGGACAGGATCCTACGAGCAGTACTTC. The V and J genes are TRBV28 and TRBJ2-7, with 8 nucleotides matching TRBD1. Trimming took 5 bases from V and 1 from J; bases not matched to a gene: 7. CDR1 and CDR2 (germline): MDHEN, SYDVKM. CDR3 length equals 15 residues.

CDR3 residues: CAWSVRGGRAVTQYF. CDR3 nucleotides: TGTGCCTGGAGTGTACGTGGCGGGAGGGCCGTTACGCAGTATTTT. The chain carries TRBV30 and TRBJ2-3; TRBD2 matches at 9 bases. The germline V gene encodes CDR1 GTSNPN and CDR2 SVGIG (reference sequence). This CDR3 contains 15 residues. The V gene end was trimmed by 0 bases and the J gene end by 8 bases; junction bases not matched to a gene: 9.

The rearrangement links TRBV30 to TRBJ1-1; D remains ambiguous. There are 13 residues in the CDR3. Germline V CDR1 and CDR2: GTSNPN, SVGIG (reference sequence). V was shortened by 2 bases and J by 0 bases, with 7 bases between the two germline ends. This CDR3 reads CAWSRGVNTEAFF. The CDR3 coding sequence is TGTGCCTGGAGTCGGGGAGTGAACACTGAAGCTTTCTTT.

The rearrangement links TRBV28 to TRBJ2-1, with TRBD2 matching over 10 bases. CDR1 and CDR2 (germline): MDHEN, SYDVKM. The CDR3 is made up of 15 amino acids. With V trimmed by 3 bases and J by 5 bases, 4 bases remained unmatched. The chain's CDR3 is CASSLSLAGDNEQFF. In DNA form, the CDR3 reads TGTGCCAGCAGTTTGTCTCTAGCGGGAGACAATGAGCAGTTCTTC.

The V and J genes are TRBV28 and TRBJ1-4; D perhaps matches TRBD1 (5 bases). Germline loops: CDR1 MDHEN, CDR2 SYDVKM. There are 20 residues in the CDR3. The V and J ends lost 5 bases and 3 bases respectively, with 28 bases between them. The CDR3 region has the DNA TGTGCCAGCAGTCAACCCGACAGACGATGGAATTTCGACGCTAATGAAAAACTGTTTTTT. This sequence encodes CASSQPDRRWNFDANEKLFF.

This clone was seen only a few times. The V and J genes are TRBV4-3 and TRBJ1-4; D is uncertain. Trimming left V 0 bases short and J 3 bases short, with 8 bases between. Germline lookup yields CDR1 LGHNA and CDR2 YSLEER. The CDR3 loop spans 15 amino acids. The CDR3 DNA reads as TGCGCCAGCAGCCAAGATCCCAGCCCTAATGAAAAACTGTTTTTT. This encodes CASSQDPSPNEKLFF.

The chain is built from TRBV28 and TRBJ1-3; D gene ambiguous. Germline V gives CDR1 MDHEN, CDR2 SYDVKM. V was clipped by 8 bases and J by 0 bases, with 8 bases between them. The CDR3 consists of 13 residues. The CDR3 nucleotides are TGTGCCAGCTTGGGGAACTCTGGAAACACCATATATTTT. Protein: CASLGNSGNTIYF.